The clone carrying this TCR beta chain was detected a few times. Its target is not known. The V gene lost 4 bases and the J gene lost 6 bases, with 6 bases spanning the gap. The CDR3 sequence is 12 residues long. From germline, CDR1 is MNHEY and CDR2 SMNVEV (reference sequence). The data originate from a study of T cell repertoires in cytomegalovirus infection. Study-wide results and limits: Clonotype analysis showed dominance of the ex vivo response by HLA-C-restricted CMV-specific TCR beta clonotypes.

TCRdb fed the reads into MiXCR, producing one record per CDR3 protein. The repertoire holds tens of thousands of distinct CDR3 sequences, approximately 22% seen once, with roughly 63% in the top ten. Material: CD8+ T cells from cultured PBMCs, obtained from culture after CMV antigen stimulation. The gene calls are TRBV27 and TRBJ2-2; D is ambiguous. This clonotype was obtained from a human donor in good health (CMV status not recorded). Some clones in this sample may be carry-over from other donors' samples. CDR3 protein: CASSYRPGELFF. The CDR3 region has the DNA TGTGCCAGCAGTTATCGCCCCGGGGAGCTGTTTTTT.